This TCR beta chain was documented in a study of shared T cell receptors in the human thymus. Generated by immunoSEQ multiplex PCR, the TCRdb table keeps only in-frame clones and is missing some. The sample lists 700,000 or so clones; over 75% were seen once. This CDR3 region has 14 residues. Germline-derived CDR1 and CDR2 are MNHEY and SMNVEV (reference sequence). Trimming at V came to 5 bases and at J to 3 bases, leaving 1 base not matched to a gene. These sequences were also reported in another study, on human thymus T cells.

The sample taken for sequencing was thymocytes. The chain has TRBV27 and TRBJ2-2, with 9 bases identical to TRBD1. The receptor's source is a girl less than two years old with a congenital heart defect. This CDR3 reads CASSTGGDTGELFF. CDR3 DNA: TGTGCCAGCAGTACAGGGGGCGACACCGGGGAGCTGTTTTTT.